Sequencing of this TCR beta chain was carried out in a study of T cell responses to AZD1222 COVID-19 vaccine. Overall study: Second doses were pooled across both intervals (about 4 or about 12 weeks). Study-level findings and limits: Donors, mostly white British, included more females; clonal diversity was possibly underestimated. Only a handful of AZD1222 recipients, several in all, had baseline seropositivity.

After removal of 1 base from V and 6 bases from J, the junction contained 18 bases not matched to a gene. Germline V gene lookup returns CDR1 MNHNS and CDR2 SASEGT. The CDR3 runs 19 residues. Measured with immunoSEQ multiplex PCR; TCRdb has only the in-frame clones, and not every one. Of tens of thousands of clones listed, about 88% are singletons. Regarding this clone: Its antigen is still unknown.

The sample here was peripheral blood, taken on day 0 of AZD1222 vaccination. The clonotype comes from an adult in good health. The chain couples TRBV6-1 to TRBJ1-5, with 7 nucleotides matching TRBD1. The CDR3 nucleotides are TGTGCCAGCAGTGAAGGTGCCGGCAGGGGGTTTTATCTGGGTCAGCCCCAGCATTTT. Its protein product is CASSEGAGRGFYLGQPQHF.